One sample yielded the 24 T cell receptor beta chains listed below, sequenced in a study of blood T cell repertoires in COVID-19. Assay: immunoSEQ multiplex PCR; the TCRdb copy retains only in-frame clones and omits some. Of 200,000 or so clones listed, under 90% were seen once; the top ten hold about 4.8%. Sequencing was done on a sample of PBMCs or T cells enriched from blood (not recorded which). The source of these receptors is a woman aged 45-65 years who had been exposed to COVID-19.

With respect to this clone: This specimen includes other DNA sequences encoding the same CDR3. The chain employs TRBV2 and TRBJ2-1, with D perhaps matching TRBD1 (6 bases). CDR3 length: 13 amino acids. Germline values: CDR1 SNHLY, CDR2 FYNNEI. V gave up 6 bases and J gave up 4 bases, with 10 bases separating them. DNA of the CDR3: TGTGCCAGCAGCGGGACAAGGTACAATGAGCAGTTCTTC. Translating gives CASSGTRYNEQFF.

The table lists this clone with a few counts. The J gene is TRBJ1-2, the V gene TRBV7-2; D gene uncertain. Trimming took 3 bases from V and 2 from J, leaving 13 bases between them. The CDR3 totals 15 residues. In germline, CDR1 is SGHTA, CDR2 FQGNSA. For the CDR3, the DNA is TGTGCCAGCAGCTTGGATTCTACGGGGAACTATGGCTACACCTTC. Its translation: CASSLDSTGNYGYTF.

The chain couples TRBV2 to TRBJ2-5; 7 bases align to TRBD2. Germline values: CDR1 SNHLY, CDR2 FYNNEI. V shed 5 bases, J shed 1 base, and the junction held 10 bases outside the gene matches. This CDR3 contains 16 residues. In nucleotides, the CDR3 is TGTGCCAGCAGTACCCTCCGGGACTACATCCAAGAGACCCAGTACTTC. Translating it yields CASSTLRDYIQETQYF. Drawing the rest from reference TRBV2 and TRBJ2-5, the complete variable domain is EPEVTQTPSHQVTQMGQEVILRCVPISNHLYFYWYRQILGQKVEFLVSFYNNEISEKSEIFDDQFSVERPDGSNFTLKIRSTKLEDSAMYFCASSTLRDYIQETQYFGPGTRLLVL.

The CDR3 region is CASSQESLGGTEAFF. The DNA for the CDR3 is TGTGCCAGCAGCCAAGAAAGTCTGGGAGGGACTGAAGCTTTCTTT. The V and J genes are TRBV4-2 and TRBJ1-1; D is unresolved. The CDR3 totals 15 residues. Germline values: CDR1 LGHNA, CDR2 YNFKEQ. Trimming stripped 0 bases from V and 5 bases from J, with 13 bases between.

This rearrangement joins TRBV29-1 to TRBJ1-3; TRBD1 is a possible D gene (6 bases). Trimming cost V 6 bases and J 0 bases, with 12 bases left between them. CDR1 and CDR2 (germline): SQVTM, ANQGSEA. CDR3 length equals 14 residues. CDR3 in amino acids: CSVLQGSSGNTIYF. CDR3 nucleotide sequence: TGCAGCGTCTTACAGGGTAGCTCTGGAAACACCATATATTTT.

The chain uses TRBV5-1 and TRBJ1-1; D is ambiguous. Germline loops: CDR1 SGHRS, CDR2 YFSETQ. The CDR3 covers 14 residues. Trimming took off 0 bases at V and 1 base at J, with 7 bases between the two ends. The CDR3 DNA reads as TGCGCCAGCAGCTTGGGGGCTCGGAACACTGAAGCTTTCTTT. Encoded protein: CASSLGARNTEAFF.

The sample holds a few counts of this clone. V gene TRBV11-2 combines with J gene TRBJ1-1; a possible D gene is TRBD1 (6 bases). The V end lost 4 bases, the J end lost 0 bases, and 9 bases lay between the germline ends. Looked up from germline, CDR1 is SGHAT and CDR2 is FQNNGV. The CDR3 contains 14 residues. The chain's CDR3 is CASSSGEMNTEAFF. DNA for the CDR3: TGTGCCAGCAGCTCAGGGGAGATGAACACTGAAGCTTTCTTT.

The chain has TRBV2 and TRBJ1-4; TRBD1 is a possible D gene (6 bases). Trimming cost V 3 bases and J 8 bases, with 13 bases left between them. This CDR3 spans 14 amino acids. CDR1 and CDR2 (germline): SNHLY, FYNNEI. The CDR3 bases are TGTGCCAGCAGTGAGGCAGGGGAAGGCGAAAAACTGTTTTTT. This encodes CASSEAGEGEKLFF. Full variable domain (outside the CDR3, taken from reference TRBV2 and TRBJ1-4): EPEVTQTPSHQVTQMGQEVILRCVPISNHLYFYWYRQILGQKVEFLVSFYNNEISEKSEIFDDQFSVERPDGSNFTLKIRSTKLEDSAMYFCASSEAGEGEKLFFGSGTQLSVL.

The chain combines TRBV2 with TRBJ2-3; D is undetermined. In germline, CDR1 is SNHLY, CDR2 FYNNEI. CDR3 size: 12 residues. With 6 bases removed from V and 4 bases from J, the gap between germline ends came to 8 bases. CDR3 nucleotide sequence: TGTGCCAGCAGCTACTCCTCAGATACGCAGTATTTT. It translates to CASSYSSDTQYF.

V is TRBV19 and J is TRBJ2-3; TRBD1 is a possible D gene (5 bases). CDR3 length equals 17 residues. The germline gives CDR1 LNHDA, CDR2 SQIVND (reference sequence). Deletions cut 2 bases from V and 5 bases from J, with 20 bases between. The CDR3 reads CASSIWQAGLRKDTQYF. DNA of the CDR3: TGTGCCAGTAGTATATGGCAAGCAGGGCTGCGCAAAGATACGCAGTATTTT.

The J gene is TRBJ1-1, the V gene TRBV30, with no clear D. This CDR3 is 11 amino acids long. With 7 bases removed from V and 4 bases from J, the gap between germline ends came to 10 bases. Per the germline V gene, CDR1 is GTSNPN and CDR2 is SVGIG (reference sequence). CDR3 sequence: CASTRGTEAFF. The CDR3 DNA reads as TGTGCCTCCACCCGGGGCACTGAAGCTTTCTTT.

This chain connects TRBV12-5 to TRBJ1-2, with 11 bases that match TRBD1. The CDR3 covers 17 residues. The V segment lost 7 bases and the J segment 2 bases; nucleotides outside the gene matches: 12. Germline V gives CDR1 LGHNT, CDR2 FRNRAP. The CDR3 DNA follows: TGTGCTAGTGCCACCACGGGACAGGGGGAAAAAAACTATGGCTACACCTTC. It codes for CASATTGQGEKNYGYTF.

This clone was seen only a few times. The chain links TRBV6-2 or TRBV6-3 to TRBJ2-7; 8 bases match TRBD1. With 2 bases clipped from V and 5 bases from J, the junction kept 11 bases outside the gene matches. The germline V gene has CDR1 MNHEY and CDR2 SVGEGT. CDR3 length: 16 amino acids. The CDR3 region is CASSYVPGQGDHEQYF. The CDR3 DNA reads TGTGCCAGCAGTTACGTCCCAGGACAGGGAGACCACGAGCAGTACTTC.

In its sample, this clone was seen once. The rearrangement joins TRBV4-3 to TRBJ1-1, with 7 bases fitting TRBD1. Germline V gene data show CDR1 as LGHNA and CDR2 as YSLEER. The J segment lost 5 bases and the V segment lost 2 bases, leaving 5 bases of the junction unmatched. The CDR3 consists of 14 residues. The CDR3 reads CASSQNRGRTEAFF. The CDR3 nucleotides are TGCGCCAGCAGCCAAAACAGGGGACGGACTGAAGCTTTCTTT.

The gene calls are TRBV27 and TRBJ2-3; 12 nucleotides line up with TRBD2. The CDR3 covers 15 residues. Trimming removed 5 bases from V and 6 bases from J; junction bases left unmatched: 6. Germline assignment: CDR1 MNHEY and CDR2 SMNVEV (reference sequence). The CDR3 DNA follows: TGTGCCAGCAGTACGACTAGCGGGGGTCGGGATACGCAGTATTTT. It translates to CASSTTSGGRDTQYF.

The chain links TRBV28 to TRBJ1-1; a weak D match, TRBD1 (5 bases). Germline V lookup: CDR1 MDHEN, CDR2 SYDVKM. The CDR3 has 13 residues. V was cut by 6 bases and J by 7 bases, with 15 bases left in between. This CDR3 is CASSPGGSIEAFF. The CDR3 bases are TGTGCCAGCAGCCCTGGGGGGTCGATTGAAGCTTTCTTT.

This chain links TRBV5-1 with TRBJ1-4, with TRBD1 as a possible D gene (5 bases). Germline loops: CDR1 SGHRS, CDR2 YFSETQ. The CDR3 extends over 14 amino acids. Trimming removed 1 base from V and 2 bases from J, with 6 bases in between. The CDR3 DNA follows: TGCGCCAGCAGCTTGAGGGGTACTAATGAAAAACTGTTTTTT. Translation gives CASSLRGTNEKLFF.

The V gene is TRBV6-2 or TRBV6-3, the J gene TRBJ1-1; possible D gene TRBD1, 5 bases. V gave up 5 bases and J gave up 7 bases, with 20 bases separating them. Germline CDR1 reads MNHEY; CDR2 reads SVGEGT. The CDR3 is made up of 15 amino acids. CDR3 sequence reads: CASSPQTGGKDEAFF. The CDR3 DNA reads TGTGCCAGCAGTCCCCAAACCGGGGGGAAGGATGAAGCTTTCTTT.

The rearrangement links TRBV5-6 to TRBJ2-7; D is undetermined. V shed 0 bases and J shed 2 bases, with 9 bases lying between them. This CDR3 is built from 14 residues. The germline V gene has CDR1 SGHDT and CDR2 YYEEEE. CDR3 DNA: TGTGCCAGCAGCTTGGCCGCCAGGCCCTACGAGCAGTACTTC. Encoded protein: CASSLAARPYEQYF.

V gene TRBV7-2 combines with J gene TRBJ2-3; the match to TRBD2 covers 10 bases. The CDR3 is 15 amino acids. V shed 5 bases and J 4 bases; nucleotides not matched to a gene: 6. Germline loops: CDR1 SGHTA, CDR2 FQGNSA. CDR3 sequence reads: CASSQQRGGADTQYF. As DNA, the CDR3 is TGTGCCAGCAGCCAGCAGCGGGGGGGAGCAGATACGCAGTATTTT.

The chain joins TRBV6-1 to TRBJ1-6; 10 bases are a match to TRBD1. Germline V gene lookup returns CDR1 MNHNS and CDR2 SASEGT. V gave up 1 base and J gave up 9 bases; unmatched junction bases: 3. The length of the CDR3 is 15 residues. The CDR3 reads CASSEGQGASSPLHF. DNA of the CDR3: TGTGCCAGCAGTGAAGGACAGGGGGCCAGTTCACCCCTCCACTTT.

The V gene is TRBV14, the J gene TRBJ2-2; possible D gene TRBD2, 5 bases. This CDR3 is 14 amino acids long. Trimming stripped 3 bases from V and 6 bases from J, with 11 bases between. Germline V CDR1 and CDR2: SGHDN, FVKESK. CDR3 loop: CASSQSGRAGELFF. CDR3 nucleotides: TGTGCCAGCAGCCAGAGTGGGCGGGCCGGGGAGCTGTTTTTT.

The chain uses TRBV27 and TRBJ2-7; D is possibly TRBD1 (5 bases). The V and J ends lost 6 bases and 2 bases respectively, with 14 bases between them. The germline V gene has CDR1 MNHEY and CDR2 SMNVEV (reference sequence). CDR3 length equals 14 residues. The CDR3 here is CASSPSGYPYEQYF. The CDR3 nucleotides are TGTGCCAGCAGCCCCTCAGGGTATCCCTACGAGCAGTACTTC.

The CDR3 DNA follows: TGTGCCAGCAGTTACCGGGACAGGGGAGGCTACACCTTC. Encoded protein: CASSYRDRGGYTF. The chain joins TRBV27 to TRBJ1-2; 10 nucleotides align to TRBD1. V was pared by 4 bases and J by 8 bases, with 4 bases of the junction left unmatched. The CDR3 contains 13 residues. CDR1 is MNHEY and CDR2 is SMNVEV in the germline V gene (reference sequence).